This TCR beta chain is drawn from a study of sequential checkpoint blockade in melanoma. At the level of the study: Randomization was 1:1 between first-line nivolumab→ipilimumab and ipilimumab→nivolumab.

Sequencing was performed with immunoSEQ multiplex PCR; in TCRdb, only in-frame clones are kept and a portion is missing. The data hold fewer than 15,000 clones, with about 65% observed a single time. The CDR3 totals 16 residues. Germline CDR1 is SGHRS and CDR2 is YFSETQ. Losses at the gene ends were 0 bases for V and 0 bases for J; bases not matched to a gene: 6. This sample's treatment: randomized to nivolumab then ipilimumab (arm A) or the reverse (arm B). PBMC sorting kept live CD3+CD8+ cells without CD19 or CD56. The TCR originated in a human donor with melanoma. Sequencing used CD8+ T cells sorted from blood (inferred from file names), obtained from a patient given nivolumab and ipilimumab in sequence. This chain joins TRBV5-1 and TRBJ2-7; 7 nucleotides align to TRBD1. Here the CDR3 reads CASSLAGTEYSYEQYF. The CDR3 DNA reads TGCGCCAGCAGCTTGGCCGGGACAGAGTACTCCTACGAGCAGTACTTC.